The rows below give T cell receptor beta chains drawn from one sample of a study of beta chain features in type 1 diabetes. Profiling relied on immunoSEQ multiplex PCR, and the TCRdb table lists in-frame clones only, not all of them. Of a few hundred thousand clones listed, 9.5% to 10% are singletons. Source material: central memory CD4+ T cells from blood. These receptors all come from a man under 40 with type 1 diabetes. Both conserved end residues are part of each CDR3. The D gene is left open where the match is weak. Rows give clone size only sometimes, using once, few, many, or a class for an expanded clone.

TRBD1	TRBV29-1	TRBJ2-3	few	CSVTTGGPDTQYF	TGCAGCGTTACGACAGGGGGCCCGGATACGCAGTATTTT
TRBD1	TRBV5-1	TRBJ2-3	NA	CASTIQGAITDTQYF	TGCGCCAGCACAATACAGGGGGCGATAACAGATACGCAGTATTTT
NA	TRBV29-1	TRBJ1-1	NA	CSVVPGYNTEAFF	TGCAGCGTTGTTCCAGGGTACAACACTGAAGCTTTCTTT
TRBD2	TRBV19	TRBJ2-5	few	CASSPGGETQYF	TGTGCCAGTTCTCCGGGGGGAGAGACCCAGTACTTC
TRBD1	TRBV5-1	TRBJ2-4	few	CASSVAPLGQGWQEEYF	TGCGCCAGCAGCGTGGCCCCCTTAGGACAGGGATGGCAAGAGGAGTACTTC
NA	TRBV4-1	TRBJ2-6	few	CASSQDQGNSGANVLTF	TGCGCCAGCAGCCAAGATCAGGGGAACTCTGGGGCCAACGTCCTGACTTTC
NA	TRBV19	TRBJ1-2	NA	CAIRANYGYTF	TGTGCCATCCGTGCTAACTATGGCTACACCTTC
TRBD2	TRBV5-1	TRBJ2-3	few	CASSQGLFPDTQYF	TGCGCCAGCAGTCAGGGACTATTCCCAGATACGCAGTATTTT
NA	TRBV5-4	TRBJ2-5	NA	CASSFRPGETQYF	TGTGCCAGCAGCTTTAGGCCGGGGGAGACCCAGTACTTC
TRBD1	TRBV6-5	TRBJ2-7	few	CASSRDGQGSYEQYF	TGTGCCAGCAGTCGGGATGGACAGGGGTCCTACGAGCAGTACTTC
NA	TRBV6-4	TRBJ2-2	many	CASSRQVYTGELFF	TGTGCCAGCAGTCGACAGGTCTACACCGGGGAGCTGTTTTTT
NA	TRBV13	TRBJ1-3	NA	CASSLRGNSGNTIYF	TGTGCCAGCAGCTTAAGGGGGAACTCTGGAAACACCATATATTTT
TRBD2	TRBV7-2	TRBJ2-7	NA	CASSWGSGSSYEQYF	TGTGCCAGCAGCTGGGGTAGCGGGAGCTCCTACGAGCAGTACTTC
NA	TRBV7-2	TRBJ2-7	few	CASSQERFSYEQYF	TGCGCCAGCAGCCAAGAGAGGTTTAGCTACGAGCAGTACTTC
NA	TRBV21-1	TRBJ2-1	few	CASSSQPGHRQSYNEQFF	TGTGCCAGCAGCTCTCAGCCGGGACATCGCCAATCCTACAATGAGCAGTTCTTC
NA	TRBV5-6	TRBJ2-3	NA	CASSLSGSGDTQYF	TGTGCCAGCAGCTTGAGTGGAAGTGGAGATACGCAGTATTTT
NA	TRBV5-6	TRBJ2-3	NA	CASSFYGYTDTQYF	TGTGCCAGCAGCTTTTACGGATACACAGATACGCAGTATTTT
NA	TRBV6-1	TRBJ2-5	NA	CATSGGQETQYF	TGTGCCACTTCCGGGGGCCAAGAGACCCAGTACTTC